This T cell receptor beta chain was captured by sequencing in a study of circulating CD8 cells and anti-PD-1 response in melanoma. Study results and caveats: At M1, fewer than 8% of TRB clonotypes appeared in multiple subsets. Peptide assays on expanded sorted subsets replaced tumor-based reactivity testing. TIGIT repertoires were least diverse, DNEG repertoires most diverse.

V shed 5 bases and J shed 8 bases, with 19 bases lying between them. The length of the CDR3 is 16 residues. CDR1 is SEHNR and CDR2 is FQNEAQ in the germline V gene (reference sequence). This clonotype is categorized as medium-sized. Its target is unknown. TCR libraries were prepared from about 15 ng of total RNA with the QIAseq Immune Repertoire TCR panel. TCRdb used MiXCR to reprocess the reads, holding one entry per CDR3 protein. The sample lists 300 to 400 distinct CDR3 sequences, roughly 10% occurring once. Four subsets defined by PD-1 and/or TIGIT were sorted from live CD3+CD8+TCRalphabeta+ cells.

Sample: CD8+ T cells from PBMCs, taken at baseline or after one month of anti-PD-1 therapy (not recorded which). This chain links TRBV7-9 with TRBJ1-6; tentative D call: TRBD1 (6 bases). This TCR was recovered from a human donor with melanoma. The CDR3 DNA sequence: TGTGCCAGCAGCCCCCTTATATACAGGGCAGATTCACCCCTCCACTTT. Translated, it gives CASSPLIYRADSPLHF.